These 16 T cell receptor beta chains originate from one sample sequenced in a study of blood T cell repertoires in COVID-19. Only in-frame clones appear in the TCRdb table, and some are missing; sequencing was by immunoSEQ multiplex PCR. The sample carries some 270,000 clones, 90% recorded once. The material sequenced was PBMCs or T cells enriched from blood (not recorded which). The receptor source for this set is a woman in her twenties or thirties with acute COVID-19.

This clone was counted between two and nine times. The chain carries TRBV3-1 (or the pseudogene TRBV3-2) and TRBJ2-1; 11 bases are a match to TRBD2. Per the germline V gene, CDR1 is LGHDT and CDR2 is YNNKEL (reference sequence). J lost 1 base, V lost 4 bases, and 6 bases had no gene match. This CDR3 spans 17 amino acids. The DNA for the CDR3 is TGTGCCAGCAGCCCGAGTACTAGCGGGGGATCCTACAATGAGCAGTTCTTC. As protein: CASSPSTSGGSYNEQFF.

The chain is built from TRBV28 and TRBJ2-1; no definite D call. Deletions cut 5 bases from V and 4 bases from J, with 6 bases between. CDR1 and CDR2 (germline): MDHEN, SYDVKM. CDR3 size: 12 residues. CDR3 region: CASSPLYNEQFF. The CDR3 DNA is TGTGCCAGCAGTCCCTTATACAATGAGCAGTTCTTC.

The rearrangement joins TRBV4-2 to TRBJ2-1; D is perhaps TRBD2 (6 bases). Germline loops: CDR1 LGHNA, CDR2 YNFKEQ. This CDR3 contains 16 residues. The germline V and J ends were trimmed by 1 base and 7 bases, with 17 bases remaining between them. The CDR3 DNA sequence: TGTGCCAGCAGCCAAGGGCGGGACGACAGTCTGAATGAGCAGTTCTTC. Translated: CASSQGRDDSLNEQFF.

This chain joins TRBV18 and TRBJ2-7; TRBD2 might be the D (5 bases). Germline V lookup: CDR1 KGHSH, CDR2 LQKENI. V was trimmed by 8 bases and J by 4 bases, leaving 21 bases between them. This CDR3 is 15 amino acids long. CDR3 in DNA: TGTGCCAGCCGTCCCCAGGCCGGGATGGCGTACGAGCAGTACTTC. Protein sequence: CASRPQAGMAYEQYF.

This clone was seen a handful of times. CDR3 sequence: CASSFDMGVEYF. The CDR3 nucleotides read TGTGCCAGCAGTTTTGACATGGGTGTCGAGTACTTC. This chain uses TRBV6-5 with TRBJ2-7; D is unclear. The CDR3 consists of 12 residues. Germline CDR1 is MNHEY and CDR2 is SVGAGI. Trimming removed 4 bases from V and 11 bases from J, with 15 bases in between.

This clone was seen once. The chain carries TRBV10-3 and TRBJ2-7, with 8 bases matching TRBD2. The V segment lost 1 base and the J segment 5 bases; nucleotides outside the gene matches: 7. The germline V gene encodes CDR1 ENHRY and CDR2 SYGVKD. The CDR3 covers 15 residues. The chain's CDR3 is CAISELPAGDNEQYF. CDR3 in DNA: TGTGCCATCAGTGAGTTACCAGCGGGAGATAACGAGCAGTACTTC.

J is TRBJ2-7 and V is TRBV3-1 (or the pseudogene TRBV3-2), with D possibly being TRBD2 (6 bases). Trimming stripped 6 bases from V and 2 bases from J, with 14 bases between. CDR1 and CDR2 (germline): LGHDT, YNNKEL (reference sequence). The CDR3 runs 14 residues. CDR3 nucleotide sequence: TGTGCCAGCAGTTTTCAGGGAGGCCCCTACGAGCAGTACTTC. Its protein is CASSFQGGPYEQYF.

The V gene is TRBV6-5, the J gene TRBJ2-7; D possibly corresponds to TRBD2 (6 bases). The CDR3 is made up of 15 amino acids. V lost 5 bases and J lost 3, with 17 bases in between. Germline CDR1 and CDR2: MNHEY and SVGAGI. CDR3 in DNA: TGTGCCAGCAGTCCAGACGGGACTTCAGTCTACGAGCAGTACTTC. Protein: CASSPDGTSVYEQYF.

The V and J genes are TRBV7-6 and TRBJ2-7; 13 bases map to TRBD2. There are 15 residues in the CDR3. Germline values: CDR1 SGHVS, CDR2 FNYEAQ. V trimming: 1 base; J trimming: 4 bases; junction bases outside the gene matches: 1. This chain's CDR3 is CASSLELAGGYEQYF. The CDR3 nucleotides read TGTGCCAGCAGCTTAGAACTAGCGGGAGGGTACGAGCAGTACTTC.

The sample holds a few counts of this clone. The gene calls are TRBV6-1 and TRBJ2-7; TRBD2 matches at 9 bases. From germline, CDR1 is MNHNS and CDR2 SASEGT. The J segment lost 5 bases and the V segment lost 0 bases, leaving 14 bases of the junction unmatched. The CDR3 loop spans 18 amino acids. The DNA for the CDR3 is TGTGCCAGCAGTGAAGCGCTAAACTGGGCGGGAGGGAGAGACGAGCAGTACTTC. Its protein is CASSEALNWAGGRDEQYF.

The genes are TRBV24-1 and TRBJ1-2; D gene unclear. The CDR3 extends over 15 amino acids. Germline values: CDR1 KGHDR, CDR2 SFDVKD. V dropped 3 bases and J dropped 5 bases, with 15 bases sitting between them. In DNA, the CDR3 is TGTGCCACCAGTGATACGGGTCCATCGGGATATGGCTACACCTTC. Its translation: CATSDTGPSGYGYTF.

This chain links TRBV6-5 with TRBJ1-3; D remains ambiguous. V was trimmed by 7 bases and J by 1 base, leaving 8 bases between them. This CDR3 has 13 residues. Germline CDR1 and CDR2: MNHEY and SVGAGI. The CDR3 coding sequence is TGTGCCAGCACTCTTATGTCTGGAAACACCATATATTTT. Its translation is CASTLMSGNTIYF.

V gene TRBV2 combines with J gene TRBJ1-5; possible D gene TRBD1, 5 bases. Trimming stripped 4 bases from V and 0 bases from J, with 13 bases between. CDR1 and CDR2 (germline): SNHLY, FYNNEI. This CDR3 has 16 amino acids. CDR3 protein: CASSGGDADSNQPQHF. The CDR3, as DNA: TGTGCCAGCAGTGGGGGGGACGCAGATAGCAATCAGCCCCAGCATTTT.

The chain recombines TRBV5-4 with TRBJ2-4, with TRBD2 matching 9 bases. CDR1 and CDR2 (germline): SGHNT, YYREEE (reference sequence). The CDR3 loop spans 14 amino acids. The ends lost 3 bases at V and 7 bases at J; junction bases unmatched: 5. CDR3 loop: CASSSGLAKNIQYF. In nucleotides, the CDR3 is TGTGCCAGCAGCTCGGGACTAGCAAAGAACATTCAGTACTTC.

The chain recombines TRBV2 with TRBJ2-1, with D perhaps TRBD1 (6 bases). Germline values: CDR1 SNHLY, CDR2 FYNNEI. V lost 4 bases, J lost 10 bases, and 14 bases lay in between. The CDR3 totals 13 residues. Written as DNA, the CDR3 is TGTGCCAGCAGTGGTCAGGGGCTGGGAGAGCAGTTCTTC. Protein sequence: CASSGQGLGEQFF.

The chain links TRBV19 to TRBJ1-2, with D perhaps matching TRBD1 (6 bases). This CDR3 spans 15 amino acids. V lost 6 bases to trimming and J lost 4 bases, with 18 bases between them. In germline, CDR1 is LNHDA, CDR2 SQIVND (reference sequence). This chain's CDR3 is CASSPTGPVGYGYTF. CDR3 in DNA: TGTGCCAGTAGCCCTACAGGGCCAGTCGGCTATGGCTACACCTTC.